This T cell receptor (beta chain) was recovered during a study of blood T cell repertoires in COVID-19. V gave up 2 bases and J gave up 0 bases, with 7 bases separating them. CDR1 and CDR2 (germline): SGHTA, FQGNSA. The CDR3 extends over 14 amino acids. Some clones are missing from TCRdb's copy, which holds only in-frame ones; the method was immunoSEQ multiplex PCR. The table records about 45,000 clones, approximately 90% of them present only once. The chain has TRBV7-2 and TRBJ1-2; D gene uncertain. The receptor's source is a woman older than 75 with active COVID-19. The sequencing sample was made of peripheral blood. The CDR3: CASSLSQSNYGYTF. In DNA form, the CDR3 reads TGTGCCAGCAGCTTATCGCAGTCTAACTATGGCTACACCTTC.